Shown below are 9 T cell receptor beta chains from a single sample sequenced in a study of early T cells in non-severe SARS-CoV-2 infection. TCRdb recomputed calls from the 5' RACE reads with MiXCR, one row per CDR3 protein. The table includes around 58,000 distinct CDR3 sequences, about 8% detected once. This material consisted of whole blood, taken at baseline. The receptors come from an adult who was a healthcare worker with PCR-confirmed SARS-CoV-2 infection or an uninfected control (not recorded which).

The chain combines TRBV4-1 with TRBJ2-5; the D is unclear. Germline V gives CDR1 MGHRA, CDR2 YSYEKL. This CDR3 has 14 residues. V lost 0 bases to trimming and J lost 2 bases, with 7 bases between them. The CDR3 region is CASSQEVQQETQYF. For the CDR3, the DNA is TGCGCCAGCAGCCAAGAAGTACAACAAGAGACCCAGTACTTC.

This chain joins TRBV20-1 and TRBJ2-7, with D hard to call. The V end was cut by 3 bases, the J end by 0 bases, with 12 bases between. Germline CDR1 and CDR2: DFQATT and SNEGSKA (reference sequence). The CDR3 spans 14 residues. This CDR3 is CSASAGRNSYEQYF. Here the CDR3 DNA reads TGCAGTGCTAGTGCAGGCCGCAACTCCTACGAGCAGTACTTC.

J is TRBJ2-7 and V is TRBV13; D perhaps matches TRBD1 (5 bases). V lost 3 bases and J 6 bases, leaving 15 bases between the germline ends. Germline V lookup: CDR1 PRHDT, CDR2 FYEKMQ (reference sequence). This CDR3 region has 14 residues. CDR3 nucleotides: TGTGCCAGCAGCTTGACAGTCCGTGCTGGCGAGCAGTACTTC. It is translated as CASSLTVRAGEQYF. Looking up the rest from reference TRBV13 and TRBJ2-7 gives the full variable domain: AAGVIQSPRHLIKEKRETATLKCYPIPRHDTVYWYQQGPGQDPQFLISFYEKMQSDKGSIPDRFSAQQFSDYHSELNMSSLELGDSALYFCASSLTVRAGEQYFGPGTRLTVT.

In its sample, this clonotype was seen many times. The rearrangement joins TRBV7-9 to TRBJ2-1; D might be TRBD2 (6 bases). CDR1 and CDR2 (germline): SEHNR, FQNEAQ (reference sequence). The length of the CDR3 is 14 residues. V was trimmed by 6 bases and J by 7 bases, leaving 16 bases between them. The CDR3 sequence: CASRPPGLRNEQFF. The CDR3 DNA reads TGTGCCAGCAGACCCCCGGGACTTAGAAATGAGCAGTTCTTC.

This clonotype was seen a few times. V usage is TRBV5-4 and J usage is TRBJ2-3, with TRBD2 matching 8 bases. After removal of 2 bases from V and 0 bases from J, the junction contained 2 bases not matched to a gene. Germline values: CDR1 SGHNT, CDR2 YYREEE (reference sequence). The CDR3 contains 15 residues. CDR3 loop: CASSFTSGSTDTQYF. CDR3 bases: TGTGCCAGCAGCTTTACTAGCGGAAGCACAGATACGCAGTATTTT.

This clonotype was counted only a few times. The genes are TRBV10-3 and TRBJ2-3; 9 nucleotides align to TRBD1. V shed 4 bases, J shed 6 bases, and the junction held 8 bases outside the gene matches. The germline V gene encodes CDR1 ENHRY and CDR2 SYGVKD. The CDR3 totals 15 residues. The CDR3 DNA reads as TGTGCCATCAGTGGGACAGGGGACTCACGGGATACGCAGTATTTT. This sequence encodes CAISGTGDSRDTQYF.

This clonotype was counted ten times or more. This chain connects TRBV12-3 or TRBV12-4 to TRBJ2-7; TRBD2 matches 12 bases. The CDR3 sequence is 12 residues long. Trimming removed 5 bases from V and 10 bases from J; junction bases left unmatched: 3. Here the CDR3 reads CASSGLAGQQYF. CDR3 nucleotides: TGTGCCAGCAGTGGACTAGCGGGACAACAGTACTTC.

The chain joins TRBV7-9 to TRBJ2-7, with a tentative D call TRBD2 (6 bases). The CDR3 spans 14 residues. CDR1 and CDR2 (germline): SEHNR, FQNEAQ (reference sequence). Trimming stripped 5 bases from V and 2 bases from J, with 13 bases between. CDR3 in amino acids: CASSPSGGTYEQYF. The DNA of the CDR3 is TGTGCCAGCAGCCCCTCCGGAGGGACCTACGAGCAGTACTTC.

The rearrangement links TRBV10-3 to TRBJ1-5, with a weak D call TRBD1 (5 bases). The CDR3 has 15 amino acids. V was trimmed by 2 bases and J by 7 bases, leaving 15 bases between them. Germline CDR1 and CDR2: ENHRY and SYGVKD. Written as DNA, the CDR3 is TGTGCCATCAGTGAGGGGGGTACCGGTAGACAGCCCCAGCATTTT. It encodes CAISEGGTGRQPQHF.